This entry describes one T cell receptor (beta chain). The data derive from a study of T cell changes during pregnancy in multiple sclerosis. Profiled with immunoSEQ multiplex PCR; TCRdb holds only in-frame clones, not every one. There are around 66,000 clones in the sample; 90% to 95% occur only once, and roughly 2% lies in the top ten. The CDR3 is 14 residues long. Germline lookup yields CDR1 SEHNR and CDR2 FQNEAQ (reference sequence). Trimming cost V 5 bases and J 5 bases; bases outside gene matches: 8. The V and J genes are TRBV7-9 and TRBJ2-5; 7 nucleotides line up with TRBD1. This TCR was recovered from a female donor in good health, enrolled as a control in a pregnancy study. This material consisted of peripheral blood, taken in the third trimester of pregnancy. CDR3 in amino acids: CASSRNTGAETQYF. CDR3 coding DNA: TGTGCCAGCAGCCGTAATACAGGGGCCGAGACCCAGTACTTC.